The TCR beta chain described here comes from a study of blood T cell repertoires in COVID-19. Authors' processing steps: For nucleated cells, counts were estimated from reference gene primer amplification. Clones were sequenced by immunoSEQ multiplex PCR, and TCRdb holds only the in-frame ones, with some missing. V and J calls and clone size are given by that table; D and trimming were obtained from the DNA. This table holds around 300,000 clones, around 89% found once. Germline V gene sequence: CDR1 LGHDT, CDR2 YNNKEL (reference sequence). V was pared by 3 bases and J by 8 bases, with 19 bases between. The CDR3 is 15 amino acids.

The V gene is TRBV3-1 (or the pseudogene TRBV3-2), the J gene TRBJ1-1; unclear D gene. The sample comprised PBMCs or T cells enriched from blood (not recorded which). The sequence was collected from a woman aged 45 to 65 who had recovered from COVID-19. The CDR3 is CASSHYRSAGKEAFF. The CDR3 region has the DNA TGTGCCAGCAGCCACTACCGATCCGCCGGGAAAGAAGCTTTCTTT.